Listed below are T cell receptor beta chains from one sample, sequenced in a study of OX40 agonist ivuxolimab in advanced cancers. Some clones are missing from TCRdb's copy, which holds only in-frame ones; the method was immunoSEQ multiplex PCR. The sample lists some 66,000 clones, roughly 81% occurring once. The sequenced sample was CD4+ or CD8+ T cells sorted from blood, obtained in a trial of the OX40 agonist ivuxolimab. Receptors were obtained from an adult with an advanced solid tumor such as melanoma, head and neck, liver or kidney cancer. Each CDR3 is given with its conserved first and last residue. A D gene is named only where the DNA matches it firmly. Size is omitted from some rows. Given values are once, few, many or a class for expanded clones.

. | TRBD1 | TRBJ1-5 | TRBV19 | 14 | CATAGTGNNQPQHF | TGTGCCACCGCCGGGACAGGGAACAATCAGCCCCAGCATTTT
once | TRBD1 | TRBJ1-1 | TRBV10-3 | 13 | CAIRGQGGTEAFF | TGTGCCATCAGGGGACAGGGGGGTACTGAAGCTTTCTTT
. | . | TRBJ2-2 | TRBV9 | 16 | CASSVANQPDTGELFF | TGTGCCAGCAGCGTAGCTAACCAGCCTGACACCGGGGAGCTGTTTTTT
once | TRBD1 | TRBJ1-1 | TRBV19 | 15 | CASSISPPDRDEAFF | TGTGCCAGTAGTATATCCCCTCCGGACAGGGACGAAGCTTTCTTT
. | TRBD1 | TRBJ1-2 | TRBV4-1 | 18 | CASSQDWMDRGLIYGYTF | TGCGCCAGCAGCCAAGATTGGATGGACAGGGGGCTAATCTATGGCTACACCTTC
. | . | TRBJ1-1 | TRBV4-1 | 17 | CASSQVWIRGADTEAFF | TGCGCCAGCAGCCAAGTTTGGATTCGGGGCGCGGACACTGAAGCTTTCTTT
. | TRBD1 | TRBJ1-2 | TRBV18 | 13 | CASSPTGAYGYTF | TGTGCCAGCTCACCGACAGGGGCCTATGGCTACACCTTC
. | . | TRBJ2-5 | TRBV15 | 14 | CATSRDTGAETQYF | TGTGCCACCAGCAGAGATACCGGGGCAGAGACCCAGTACTTC
. | . | TRBJ1-3 | TRBV2 | 17 | CASSEAVGWGFGNTIYF | TGTGCCAGCAGTGAAGCGGTTGGGTGGGGTTTTGGAAACACCATATATTTT
. | . | TRBJ1-4 | TRBV5-1 | 15 | CASSARAGGDEKLFF | TGCGCCAGCAGCGCCCGTGCCGGGGGCGATGAAAAACTGTTTTTT